This T cell receptor beta chain was obtained from a study of shared clonotypes between healthy human individuals. In the study overall: Three plates were used per donor for CD4 naive, three for CD4 memory, two for CD8 naive and one for CD8 memory. Study conclusions and caveats: Rarefaction revealed incomplete sorted-subset sequencing despite large depth. Apart from blood, nothing was sampled; tissue repertoires likely differ.

As for this clone: Its cognate antigen is unknown.

The V gene lost 4 bases and the J gene lost 3 bases, with 14 bases spanning the gap. The CDR3 covers 14 residues. The germline V gene encodes CDR1 SGHTS and CDR2 YDEGEE. An assay was performed, and its level was deep. Method: immunoSEQ multiplex PCR; TCRdb's copy keeps in-frame clones and lacks some. The sample holds roughly 1,600,000 clones, around 98.5% seen once. V and J are TRBV5-8 and TRBJ2-7; no definite D call. Sequencing was done on a sample of naive CD4+ T cells sorted from blood. Noted subset: CD45RA+ positively selected. The receptor was derived from a man aged 30 to 45 in good health. The CDR3 reads CASSPRVSDYEQYF. CDR3 bases: TGTGCCAGCAGCCCGCGAGTTTCGGACTACGAGCAGTACTTC. Full variable domain (rest looked up from reference TRBV5-8 and TRBJ2-7): EAGVTQSPTHLIKTRGQQATLRCSPISGHTSVYWYQQALGLGLQFLLWYDEGEERNRGNFPPRFSGRQFPNYSSELNVNALELEDSALYLCASSPRVSDYEQYFGPGTRLTVT.